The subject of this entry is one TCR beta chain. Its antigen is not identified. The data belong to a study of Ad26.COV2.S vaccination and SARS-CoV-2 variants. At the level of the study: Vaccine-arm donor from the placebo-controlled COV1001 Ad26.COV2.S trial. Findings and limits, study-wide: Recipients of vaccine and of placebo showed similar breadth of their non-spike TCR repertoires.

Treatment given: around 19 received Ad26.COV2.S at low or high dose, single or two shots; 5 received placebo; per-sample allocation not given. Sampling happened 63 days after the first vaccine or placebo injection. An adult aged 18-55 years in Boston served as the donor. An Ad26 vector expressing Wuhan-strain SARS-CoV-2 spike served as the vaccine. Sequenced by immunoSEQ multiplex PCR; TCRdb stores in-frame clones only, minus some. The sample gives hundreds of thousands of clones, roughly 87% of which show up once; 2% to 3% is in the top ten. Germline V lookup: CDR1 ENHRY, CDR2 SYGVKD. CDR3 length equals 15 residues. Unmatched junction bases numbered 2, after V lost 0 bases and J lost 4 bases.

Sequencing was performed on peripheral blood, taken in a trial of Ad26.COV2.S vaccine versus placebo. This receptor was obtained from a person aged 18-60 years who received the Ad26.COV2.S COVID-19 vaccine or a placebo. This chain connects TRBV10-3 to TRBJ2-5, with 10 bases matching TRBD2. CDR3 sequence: CAISESLAGAETQYF. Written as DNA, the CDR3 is TGTGCCATCAGTGAGTCGCTAGCGGGGGCAGAGACCCAGTACTTC.